This entry lists 9 T cell receptor beta chains sequenced from one sample in a study of CD8 T cells in ankylosing spondylitis. TCRdb used MiXCR to reprocess the 5' RACE reads, holding one entry per CDR3 protein. The table has around 150,000 distinct CDR3 sequences, about 6.7% seen once. Sequenced sample: blood, either unsorted or a sorted T cell fraction (not recorded which). These receptors were collected from a female donor with ankylosing spondylitis or in good health (not recorded which).

This clonotype was seen repeatedly, ten times or more. V and J are TRBV4-3 and TRBJ1-5; D gene ambiguous. The germline CDR1 and CDR2 sequences are LGHNA and YSLEER. The CDR3 has 16 residues. The V end was cut by 0 bases, the J end by 6 bases, with 15 bases between. CDR3: CASSQDVDPGGQPQHF. For the CDR3, the DNA is TGCGCCAGCAGCCAAGATGTAGACCCGGGCGGTCAGCCCCAGCATTTT.

This clonotype has ten or more counts. V usage is TRBV5-1 and J usage is TRBJ2-6; no reliable D call. CDR1 is SGHRS, CDR2 YFSETQ, per germline. Trimming left V 0 bases short and J 0 bases short, with 7 bases between. This CDR3 contains 16 residues. The CDR3 is CASSLETGSGANVLTF. CDR3 bases: TGCGCCAGCAGCTTGGAAACGGGCTCTGGGGCCAACGTCCTGACTTTC. The complete variable domain, with remaining parts taken from reference TRBV5-1 and TRBJ2-6, reads KAGVTQTPRYLIKTRGQQVTLSCSPISGHRSVSWYQQTPGQGLQFLFEYFSETQRNKGNFPGRFSGRQFSNSRSEMNVSTLELGDSALYLCASSLETGSGANVLTFGAGSRLTVL.

This clonotype appeared many times. The V gene is TRBV12-3 or TRBV12-4, the J gene TRBJ1-1, with a possible D match to TRBD1 (6 bases). The CDR3 sequence is 14 residues long. Trimming removed 7 bases at V and 4 bases at J, with 16 bases between. CDR3 sequence (DNA): TGTGCCAGCACCTGGGGGGCCCTGGGCACTGAAGCTTTCTTT. This translates into CASTWGALGTEAFF.

This clonotype was seen more than once but under ten times. The chain uses TRBV21-1 and TRBJ1-1. TRBV21-1 is flagged as a pseudogene. The CDR3 contains 13 residues. The CDR3 here is CASQLGRGTEAFF. CDR3 in DNA: TGTGCCAGCCAACTCGGGAGGGGAACTGAAGCTTTCTTT.

Ten or more counts support this clonotype. This chain links TRBV20-1 with TRBJ1-6; 9 bases match TRBD1. Germline V gene sequence: CDR1 DFQATT, CDR2 SNEGSKA (reference sequence). This CDR3 contains 14 residues. The V and J ends lost 6 bases and 2 bases, in that order; junction bases with no gene match: 2. Written as DNA, the CDR3 is TGCAGTGCGAGACAGGGGGCCTATAATTCACCCCTCCACTTT. It specifies CSARQGAYNSPLHF.

This clonotype was counted at least ten times. Compared with germline, one end of the junction differs, possibly owing to a read error. V gene TRBV6-1 combines with J gene TRBJ1-3, with D perhaps TRBD1 (5 bases). CDR3 size: 13 residues. The germline V gene encodes CDR1 MNHNS and CDR2 SASEGT. As DNA, the CDR3 is TGTGCCAGCAGTGACCTGGACAAAAGTGGACCTCATTTT. This sequence encodes CASSDLDKSGPHF.

There are many counts of this clonotype. The chain combines TRBV12-3 or TRBV12-4 with TRBJ1-4; D gene uncertain. This CDR3 contains 14 residues. V was trimmed by 1 base and J by 4 bases, leaving 7 bases between them. CDR3 DNA sequence: TGTGCCAGCAGTTTAGGCAGGATTAATGAAAAACTGTTTTTT. Its translation: CASSLGRINEKLFF.

This clonotype was recorded many times. The chain joins TRBV4-3 to TRBJ1-4; D unresolved. Germline V gene data show CDR1 as LGHNA and CDR2 as YSLEER. V was trimmed by 0 bases and J by 0 bases, leaving 5 bases between them. CDR3 length: 15 amino acids. This chain's CDR3 is CASSQEGATNEKLFF. CDR3 nucleotides: TGCGCCAGCAGCCAAGAGGGAGCAACTAATGAAAAACTGTTTTTT.

DNA of the CDR3: TGCAGCGTCAGTACAGGGGCGAACACTGAAGCTTTCTTT. This encodes CSVSTGANTEAFF. This chain links TRBV29-1 with TRBJ1-1; 7 bases map to TRBD1. CDR1 and CDR2 (germline): SQVTM, ANQGSEA. Trimming cost V 6 bases and J 1 base; bases outside gene matches: 5. This CDR3 contains 13 residues.